This is a list of T cell receptor beta chains from one sample in a study of cytomegalovirus exposure and HLA in healthy donors. The repertoire was sequenced with immunoSEQ multiplex PCR; TCRdb's copy has only in-frame clones and lacks some. This table holds over 150,000 clones, about 76% found once. Sequences were obtained from PBMCs. The receptor source for this set is a male donor in good health and CMV-seropositive. The CDR3 runs from the conserved cysteine through the conserved F or W. A D gene is named only where the DNA matches it firmly.

v_call,cdr3_length,d_call,j_call,cdr3_nt,cdr3_aa
TRBV7-7,13,.,TRBJ2-2,TGTGCTAGCAGCTTATTCGGGGGCGGGGAGCTGTTTTTT,CASSLFGGGELFF
TRBV7-3,13,.,TRBJ1-1,TGTGCCAGCAGCTTAGGACAGAACACTGAAGCTTTCTTT,CASSLGQNTEAFF
TRBV30,13,.,TRBJ1-2,TGTGCCTGGAGTGTCGTAGGAGGAGGTGGCTACACCTTC,CAWSVVGGGGYTF
TRBV19,13,.,TRBJ2-7,TGTGCCAGTACCCCGACAGGATCCTACGAGCAGTACTTC,CASTPTGSYEQYF
TRBV11-2,15,TRBD2,TRBJ2-5,TGTGCCAGCAGCCCGCTAGCGGGGGGGCCGGAGACCCAGTACTTC,CASSPLAGGPETQYF
TRBV5-1,14,.,TRBJ2-5,TGCGCCAGCAGCGCAGGGTCTTGGGGAGAGACCCAGTACTTC,CASSAGSWGETQYF
TRBV30,14,.,TRBJ1-5,TGTGCCTGGAGTGTACGCGGGGGCTACTCGACCCAGCATTTT,CAWSVRGGYSTQHF
TRBV4-3,15,TRBD2,TRBJ2-1,TGCGCCAGCAGCTCCGGACTAGCGGGATACAATGAGCAGTTCTTC,CASSSGLAGYNEQFF
TRBV7-9,14,.,TRBJ1-2,TGTGCCAGCAGCTTAGGCCAGGTCGGCCATGGCTACACCTTC,CASSLGQVGHGYTF
TRBV29-1,14,.,TRBJ1-3,TGCAGCGTTAGGGAAGGAGGATCTGGAAACACCATATATTTT,CSVREGGSGNTIYF
TRBV10-2,19,TRBD1,TRBJ2-3,TGCGCCAGCAGTGATAGGGTATTTGGGACAGGGGGCAGGACAGATACGCAGTATTTT,CASSDRVFGTGGRTDTQYF